This T cell receptor (beta chain) was profiled in a study of regulatory T cells in long-lasting Graves disease (dated by TCRdb to the early 2020s). As for the study more broadly: To count as having persistent Graves' disease, a patient had to have received antithyroid drug treatment for over 5 years with TSH receptor autoantibodies remaining persistently positive. Peripheral blood TCR sequencing and RNA sequencing compared persistent Graves' disease patients with newly diagnosed Graves' disease patients. The study was registered as a clinical trial and conducted in China. A total of about 33 samples underwent TCR sequencing, from about 13 patients with persistent Graves' disease and 20 or so patients with newly diagnosed Graves' disease. Persistent Graves' disease patients in the clinical cohort had taken antithyroid drugs for 9 to 11 years on average. What the study reported, not specific to this receptor: Peripheral blood alone was examined, since thyroid tissue, which constituted the primary lesion, could not be accessed. Only the TCR beta chain was sequenced and analyzed. Persistent patients shared more public clonotypes among themselves (2,741) than newly diagnosed patients did (about 900). The authors acknowledged the small sample size as a limitation that may reduce accuracy. TRBV28, TRBJ1-2 and TRBJ2-5 were preferentially used in persistent disease, while TRBV20-1 and TRBJ2-1 were favored in newly diagnosed disease. Compared with newly diagnosed patients, persistent Graves' disease patients had lower TCR Shannon entropy and fewer highly expanded clones, which suggests clonal expansion.

Libraries were built with multiplex PCR. Sequenced using an Illumina HiSeq 4000. CDR3 regions were amplified by Arm-PCR with iRepertoire HTBI primers to construct TCR beta libraries. Gel purification was performed on PCR products prior to sequencing. In the original analysis: Across samples, 60 to 75 TRBV and 14 TRBJ segments were identified and used for gene usage analysis of CDR3 amino acid clonotypes. Filtered high-quality paired reads were merged into contigs using COPE and FqMerger. BLAST was used to align contigs to IMGT TRBV, TRBD and TRBJ reference genes, with CDR3 defined following IMGT. Any clonotype with a frequency above 0.1% was counted as a highly expanded clone. Repertoire diversity was measured by Shannon entropy, and V-J evenness by the Gini coefficient. A clonotype found in more than one individual was treated as public. The public reads were quality trimmed at Q25 with fastp and then assembled into clones with MiXCR by TCRdb, keeping productive beta chains. CDR3 protein duplicates are merged, each entry listing the most common genes and DNA. TCRdb, not the original authors, processed these V and J calls. In this sample the table shows hundreds of thousands of distinct CDR3 sequences, about 19% of which occur a single time. The ten most abundant clones make up around 30% of the sample.

A note on this clonotype: The target of this receptor is not known. A much more abundant neighbour one base away suggests this may be a read error.

CDR1 and CDR2 were assigned from the germline V gene (reference sequence) as SEHNR and FQNEAQ. The CDR3, cysteine through phenylalanine, is 14 amino acids long. Of the read, only the CDR3 DNA is kept; its 42 bases are in frame from base 1. The time point label of this sample denotes: persistent/refractory GD, antithyroid drugs over 5 years with positive TRAb. For both TCR sequencing and RNA sequencing, RNA was extracted from PBMCs in TRIzol. The diagnosis of Graves' disease followed American Thyroid Association guidelines. Patients were recruited from an endocrinology department in Xi'an, China. Each patient gave roughly 10 milliliters of peripheral blood, collected in an EDTA anticoagulant tube. Ficoll Paque Plus density gradient separation was used to isolate PBMCs, and no additional T cell sorting was done. An Agilent 2100 Bioanalyzer and agarose gel were used to assess RNA quality, and a NanoDrop 2000 was used to measure RNA concentration.

The sample in question was peripheral blood mononuclear cells (PBMCs), obtained when the disease was refractory, from a patient treated with antithyroid drugs. Recombination joined TRBV7-9 with TRBJ1-5; no D gene is confidently identified. This receptor was identified in a female donor with Graves disease. The CDR3 reads CASSSDLSNQPQRF. The bases read TGTGCCAGCAGCTCGGACCTTAGCAATCAGCCCCAGCGTTTT.